This T cell receptor beta chain emerged from a study of long-term antiretroviral therapy in people with HIV. Losses at the gene ends were 3 bases for V and 5 bases for J; bases not matched to a gene: 9. This CDR3 comprises 16 residues. In germline, CDR1 is LNHNV, CDR2 YYDKDF (reference sequence). The libraries were made with immunoSEQ v3.0 at survey level. Measured with immunoSEQ multiplex PCR; TCRdb has only the in-frame clones, and not every one. This sample has roughly 30,000 clones; roughly 83% occur once, and the top ten carry around 10%. The V and J genes are TRBV15 and TRBJ2-5; 10 bases are shared with TRBD1. Sequenced here: unsorted PBMCs, sampled 2.7 to 2.8 years after starting antiretroviral therapy. This clonotype was sampled from a man younger than 40 with HIV. The CDR3 reads CATSRSGDRGRETQYF. The CDR3 bases are TGTGCCACCAGCAGGTCGGGGGACAGGGGTAGGGAGACCCAGTACTTC. Supplemented by reference TRBV15 and TRBJ2-5, the full variable domain reads DAMVIQNPRYQVTQFGKPVTLSCSQTLNHNVMYWYQQKSSQAPKLLFHYYDKDFNNEADTPDNFQSRRPNTSFCFLDIRSPGLGDTAMYLCATSRSGDRGRETQYFGPGTRLLVL.